Following are 25 T cell receptor beta chains from one sample sequenced in a study of T cells in localized non-small cell lung cancer. TCRdb keeps only in-frame clones here, not all; method: immunoSEQ multiplex PCR. The sample includes approximately 3,300 clones, about a quarter seen only once; the top ten take 11% to 15%. The source was lung tumor tissue, collected before any cancer treatment. The receptor set was obtained from a male donor at least 60 years old with stage I lung adenocarcinoma.

The rearrangement links TRBV10-1 to TRBJ2-1; D not resolved. This CDR3 is 13 amino acids long. The germline V and J ends were trimmed by 2 bases and 6 bases, with 8 bases remaining between them. The germline gives CDR1 WNHNN, CDR2 SYGVQD (reference sequence). DNA of the CDR3: TGCGCCAGCAGTGAGAGGGCTAGCAATGAGCAGTTCTTC. Its translation: CASSERASNEQFF.

The V call is TRBV6-8, the J call TRBJ1-6; 8 nucleotides agree with TRBD1. The CDR3 runs 15 residues. Germline CDR1 is MNHGY and CDR2 is SAAAGT. V gave up 3 bases and J gave up 8 bases; unmatched junction bases: 6. The CDR3 spells CASSYTTGVDSPLHF. DNA for the CDR3: TGTGCCAGCAGTTATACGACAGGGGTGGATTCACCCCTCCACTTT.

This chain joins TRBV11-3 and TRBJ1-4, with 7 bases that match TRBD1. CDR3 size: 15 residues. V shed 0 bases and J 10 bases; nucleotides not matched to a gene: 8. Looked up from germline, CDR1 is SGHNT and CDR2 is YENEEA. The CDR3: CASSLEGRGRGKLFF. The DNA of the CDR3 is TGTGCCAGCAGCTTAGAGGGCAGGGGGAGAGGAAAACTGTTTTTT.

The rearrangement links TRBV6-8 to TRBJ1-1, with TRBD1 identical over 9 bases. The J segment lost 6 bases and the V segment lost 5 bases, leaving 1 base of the junction unmatched. The CDR3 spans 12 residues. The germline gives CDR1 MNHGY, CDR2 SAAAGT. In nucleotides, the CDR3 is TGTGCCAGCAGTCGACAGGGGGCTGAAGCTTTCTTT. As protein: CASSRQGAEAFF.

This clone has more than one count but fewer than ten. The chain combines TRBV18 with TRBJ1-4; tentatively, D is TRBD1 (5 bases). The length of the CDR3 is 13 residues. V was cut by 2 bases and J by 5 bases, with 6 bases left in between. The germline V gene has CDR1 KGHSH and CDR2 LQKENI. This CDR3 is CASSPGANEKLFF. The CDR3 DNA reads as TGTGCCAGCTCACCAGGGGCCAATGAAAAACTGTTTTTT.

This chain uses TRBV6-8 with TRBJ2-2; no clear D. Deletions cut 6 bases from V and 0 bases from J, with 17 bases between. This CDR3 is built from 17 residues. The germline CDR1 and CDR2 sequences are MNHGY and SAAAGT. Here the CDR3 DNA reads TGTGCCAGCAGAGCTTCTCTCTTTGGCGCGAACACCGGGGAGCTGTTTTTT. The encoded protein is CASRASLFGANTGELFF.

By share, this clone ranks as hyperexpanded. The rearrangement uses TRBV6-8 and TRBJ1-1, with 8 nucleotides matching TRBD1. Trimming took 5 bases from V and 5 from J; bases not matched to a gene: 10. Looked up from germline, CDR1 is MNHGY and CDR2 is SAAAGT. The length of the CDR3 is 15 residues. The DNA for the CDR3 is TGTGCCAGCAGTAATCAAGGACAGGGAAGGACTGAAGCTTTCTTT. The encoded protein is CASSNQGQGRTEAFF.

The CDR3 DNA follows: TGTGCCAGTAGTAAGGAGGGGGCTCATCAGCCCCAGCATTTT. It translates to CASSKEGAHQPQHF. The rearrangement links TRBV19 to TRBJ1-5, with 7 bases matching TRBD1. The ends lost 4 bases at V and 5 bases at J; junction bases unmatched: 5. In germline, CDR1 is LNHDA, CDR2 SQIVND (reference sequence). The CDR3 totals 14 residues.

This clone was detected a few times. The rearrangement joins TRBV9 to TRBJ2-1; 10 nucleotides agree with TRBD2. The germline CDR1 and CDR2 sequences are SGDLS and YYNGEE. The trim removed 0 bases at V and 0 bases at J, leaving 0 bases unmatched. This CDR3 spans 16 amino acids. The CDR3 sequence: CASSVGLAGSYNEQFF. In nucleotides, the CDR3 is TGTGCCAGCAGCGTAGGACTAGCGGGCTCCTACAATGAGCAGTTCTTC. Based on the CDR3 plus reference TRBV9 and TRBJ2-1, the full variable domain is DSGVTQTPKHLITATGQRVTLRCSPRSGDLSVYWYQQSLDQGLQFLIQYYNGEERAKGNILERFSAQQFPDLHSELNLSSLELGDSALYFCASSVGLAGSYNEQFFGPGTRLTVL.

The chain has TRBV15 and TRBJ2-7, with 13 bases matching TRBD2. The CDR3 loop spans 19 amino acids. Germline assignment: CDR1 LNHNV and CDR2 YYDKDF (reference sequence). V was clipped by 2 bases and J by 1 base; unmatched bases: 11. CDR3 bases: TGTGCCACCAGCAGAAAACCCGGGACTAGCGGGGCCGCGTCCTACGAGCAGTACTTC. Its protein product is CATSRKPGTSGAASYEQYF.

The chain has TRBV19 and TRBJ2-4; either TRBD1 or TRBD2 may fit D (5 bases each). Germline CDR1 reads LNHDA; CDR2 reads SQIVND (reference sequence). Trimming left V 5 bases short and J 0 bases short, with 17 bases between. This CDR3 spans 17 amino acids. CDR3 residues: CASSFRDGGLAKNIQYF. Written as DNA, the CDR3 is TGTGCCAGTAGTTTCCGGGACGGTGGTTTAGCCAAAAACATTCAGTACTTC.

The rearrangement joins TRBV9 to TRBJ2-5; TRBD2 matches at 9 bases. The germline V gene encodes CDR1 SGDLS and CDR2 YYNGEE. Unmatched junction bases numbered 1, after V lost 8 bases and J lost 2 bases. This CDR3 is 12 amino acids long. CDR3 bases: TGTGCCAGGACTAGCGGACAAGAGACCCAGTACTTC. Its translation is CARTSGQETQYF.

This clone is termed medium-sized. Within the sample, other DNA sequences also encode this same CDR3. This sequence joins TRBV11-3 and TRBJ2-1, with TRBD2 matching over 9 bases. The CDR3 is made up of 16 amino acids. Per germline, CDR1 SGHNT and CDR2 YENEEA. V lost 0 bases, J lost 6 bases, and 6 bases stayed unmatched. Here the CDR3 DNA reads TGTGCCAGCAGCTTAGATTTGGCGGGGGGGTCCAATGAGCAGTTCTTC. It is translated as CASSLDLAGGSNEQFF. Full variable domain (rest looked up from reference TRBV11-3 and TRBJ2-1): EAGVVQSPRYKIIEKKQPVAFWCNPISGHNTLYWYLQNLGQGPELLIRYENEEAVDDSQLPKDRFSAERLKGVDSTLKIQPAELGDSAVYLCASSLDLAGGSNEQFFGPGTRLTVL.

V and J are TRBV5-1 and TRBJ1-5; unclear D gene. The ends were cut back, 0 bases at V and 1 base at J, with 14 bases in the middle. The germline gives CDR1 SGHRS, CDR2 YFSETQ. The CDR3 extends over 17 amino acids. The CDR3 coding sequence is TGCGCCAGCAGCTTGGGCCCCCACCGGAGCAGCAATCAGCCCCAGCATTTT. Protein product: CASSLGPHRSSNQPQHF. The full variable domain, rest sourced from reference TRBV5-1 and TRBJ1-5, is KAGVTQTPRYLIKTRGQQVTLSCSPISGHRSVSWYQQTPGQGLQFLFEYFSETQRNKGNFPGRFSGRQFSNSRSEMNVSTLELGDSALYLCASSLGPHRSSNQPQHFGDGTRLSIL.

This clone was seen a few times. V is TRBV11-1 and J is TRBJ1-3, with D unclear. CDR1 and CDR2 (germline): SGHAT, FQDESV (reference sequence). The CDR3 contains 17 residues. V lost 5 bases to trimming and J lost 4 bases, with 21 bases between them. CDR3 nucleotides: TGTGCCAGCAGCCAGTCCCAAGGAGGGTGGTTCGGAAACACCATATATTTT. Translating gives CASSQSQGGWFGNTIYF.

The chain uses TRBV29-1 and TRBJ2-3; 7 bases match TRBD1. Germline CDR1 is SQVTM and CDR2 is ANQGSEA. The ends lost 4 bases at V and 2 bases at J; junction bases unmatched: 9. The CDR3 spans 15 residues. The CDR3 sequence is CSVGVQGNPTDTQYF. In DNA, the CDR3 is TGCAGCGTTGGGGTACAGGGGAATCCCACAGATACGCAGTATTTT.

The sample holds a few counts of this clone. The V gene is TRBV23-1, the J gene TRBJ1-4, with 7 bases that match TRBD1. TRBV23-1 is labeled an ORF, and its function is uncertain. The CDR3 length is 14 residues. J lost 7 bases, V lost 4 bases, and 6 bases had no gene match. CDR3: CASSRQGSSEKLFF. In nucleotides, the CDR3 is TGCGCCAGCAGTCGACAGGGATCTAGTGAAAAACTGTTTTTT.

This clone was counted a single time. This chain joins TRBV19 and TRBJ2-5, with D maybe TRBD2 (5 bases). The V gene's germline CDR1 is LNHDA and CDR2 SQIVND (reference sequence). The CDR3 loop spans 15 amino acids. The V gene lost 3 bases and the J gene lost 3 bases, with 14 bases spanning the gap. CDR3 nucleotide sequence: TGTGCCAGTAGTATCCCTCCCCCGGGAAAAGAGACCCAGTACTTC. Protein product: CASSIPPPGKETQYF.

This clone was counted between two and nine times. The chain joins TRBV6-8 to TRBJ1-5, with no clear D. In germline, CDR1 is MNHGY, CDR2 SAAAGT. The CDR3 has 14 amino acids. V was shortened by 6 bases and J by 1 base, with 10 bases between the two germline ends. CDR3 bases: TGTGCCAGCAGCGTAACTTCCAGCAATCAGCCCCAGCATTTT. Protein sequence: CASSVTSSNQPQHF.

This clone occurred a few times. V is TRBV6-8 and J is TRBJ1-3, with D possibly matching TRBD1 (5 bases). The CDR3 has 16 amino acids. Germline V gene data show CDR1 as MNHGY and CDR2 as SAAAGT. V lost 6 bases and J 2 bases, leaving 17 bases between the germline ends. The DNA of the CDR3 is TGTGCCAGCAGGCCCTCTGGGGGGGTGACTGGAAACACCATATATTTT. Protein: CASRPSGGVTGNTIYF.

The V gene is TRBV11-3, the J gene TRBJ1-5; the match to TRBD1 covers 10 bases. The trim removed 2 bases at V and 5 bases at J, leaving 9 bases unmatched. Germline assignment: CDR1 SGHNT and CDR2 YENEEA. The CDR3 is made up of 17 amino acids. CDR3 protein: CASSLPTSGTGDQPQHF. The DNA for the CDR3 is TGTGCCAGCAGCTTACCAACCTCCGGGACAGGGGATCAGCCCCAGCATTTT.

This clone was seen at least ten times. The rearrangement joins TRBV6-8 to TRBJ1-5; 7 bases align to TRBD1. The CDR3 is made up of 20 amino acids. The V segment lost 5 bases and the J segment 0 bases; nucleotides outside the gene matches: 19. Per the germline V gene, CDR1 is MNHGY and CDR2 is SAAAGT. The CDR3 DNA is TGTGCCAGCAGTGTAAATATGGGGCAGGGGGGATCCTTTAGCAATCAGCCCCAGCATTTT. It translates to CASSVNMGQGGSFSNQPQHF.

This clone is deemed large. The chain combines TRBV6-8 with TRBJ2-3; D is uncertain. Germline V gene lookup returns CDR1 MNHGY and CDR2 SAAAGT. The CDR3 totals 13 residues. V shed 4 bases and J shed 1 base, with 6 bases lying between them. In DNA, the CDR3 is TGTGCCAGCAGTTCAGTCGGCACAGATACGCAGTATTTT. Translation gives CASSSVGTDTQYF.

The rearrangement links TRBV19 to TRBJ1-1, with 7 bases identical to TRBD1. Germline CDR1 LNHDA, CDR2 SQIVND (reference sequence). Losses at the gene ends were 2 bases for V and 0 bases for J; bases not matched to a gene: 9. The CDR3 covers 17 residues. CDR3 coding DNA: TGTGCCAGTAGTATAAGGTTCGGGGACAGAATGAACACTGAAGCTTTCTTT. This sequence encodes CASSIRFGDRMNTEAFF.

This chain links TRBV9 with TRBJ1-2; the D gene is possibly TRBD1 (5 bases). The germline V gene has CDR1 SGDLS and CDR2 YYNGEE. The length of the CDR3 is 16 residues. V dropped 2 bases and J dropped 0 bases, with 14 bases sitting between them. This chain's CDR3 is CASSVGGTLANYGYTF. CDR3 nucleotides: TGTGCCAGCAGCGTTGGGGGGACGTTAGCTAACTATGGCTACACCTTC.